These 13 T cell receptor beta chains were all obtained from the same sample, sequenced in a study of shared clonotypes between healthy human individuals. The naive CD8 population came from CD45RO-negative cells selected for CCR7, without terminally differentiated effector memory CD45RA+ cells. Using immunoSEQ multiplex PCR, the repertoire was profiled, and TCRdb retains in-frame clones only, with some absent. The table lists about 2,200,000 clones, 90% to 95% of them singletons, with 1.7% in the top ten. The sequenced material came from naive CD8+ T cells from PBMCs. These receptors all come from a man aged 18 to 30 in good health. Some clones in this sample may be carry-over from other donors' samples.

The genes are TRBV9 and TRBJ2-1, with D perhaps TRBD2 (7 bases). The length of the CDR3 is 20 residues. Germline V lookup: CDR1 SGDLS, CDR2 YYNGEE. Trimming pared 3 bases from V and 4 bases from J, leaving 29 bases between. CDR3 nucleotides: TGTGCCAGCAGCGCTACCGGGACCCCTACCCCCCGGGGGGCATACAATGAGCAGTTCTTC. It is translated as CASSATGTPTPRGAYNEQFF.

The chain combines TRBV5-1 with TRBJ1-5; D possibly corresponds to TRBD1 (6 bases). V dropped 0 bases and J dropped 0 bases, with 22 bases sitting between them. Germline values: CDR1 SGHRS, CDR2 YFSETQ. The length of the CDR3 is 20 residues. Written as DNA, the CDR3 is TGCGCCAGCAGCTTGGCCCTGATCATAGGGCGGGGGCCTAGCAATCAGCCCCAGCATTTT. Its protein product is CASSLALIIGRGPSNQPQHF. Combining the CDR3 with reference TRBV5-1 and TRBJ1-5 gives the whole variable domain KAGVTQTPRYLIKTRGQQVTLSCSPISGHRSVSWYQQTPGQGLQFLFEYFSETQRNKGNFPGRFSGRQFSNSRSEMNVSTLELGDSALYLCASSLALIIGRGPSNQPQHFGDGTRLSIL.

The V call is TRBV19, the J call TRBJ2-7, with D perhaps TRBD1 (6 bases). The V end lost 2 bases, the J end lost 4 bases, and 9 bases lay between the germline ends. Germline V gene data show CDR1 as LNHDA and CDR2 as SQIVND (reference sequence). This CDR3 region has 13 residues. Written as DNA, the CDR3 is TGTGCCAGTAGTATAACAGGGATGTACGAGCAGTACTTC. Protein product: CASSITGMYEQYF.

The chain carries TRBV11-2 and TRBJ1-1; D might be TRBD1 (5 bases). This CDR3 is 15 amino acids long. V lost 2 bases and J 0 bases, leaving 10 bases between the germline ends. Germline assignment: CDR1 SGHAT and CDR2 FQNNGV. CDR3 sequence reads: CASSLPPGLNTEAFF. CDR3 in DNA: TGTGCCAGCAGCTTACCCCCAGGGCTGAACACTGAAGCTTTCTTT.

This clone was picked up a small number of times. V usage is TRBV27 and J usage is TRBJ1-1; D call uncertain. Germline CDR1 reads MNHEY; CDR2 reads SMNVEV (reference sequence). This CDR3 spans 14 amino acids. V was clipped by 7 bases and J by 1 base, with 13 bases between them. This chain's CDR3 is CASNRSRPNTEAFF. For the CDR3, the DNA is TGTGCCAGCAACCGAAGTAGGCCGAACACTGAAGCTTTCTTT.

The V call is TRBV27, the J call TRBJ2-7; perhaps TRBD2 as D (5 bases). The CDR3 runs to 14 residues. The ends were cut back, 4 bases at V and 0 bases at J, with 10 bases in the middle. Germline V CDR1 and CDR2: MNHEY, SMNVEV (reference sequence). The CDR3 is CASSWDSVSYEQYF. The DNA for the CDR3 is TGTGCCAGCAGTTGGGATAGCGTCTCCTACGAGCAGTACTTC.

On this clone: The same CDR3 arises from other DNA sequences in this sample as well. This chain connects TRBV10-3 to TRBJ2-6; D may correspond to TRBD1 or TRBD2 (5 bases each). The CDR3 is 14 residues long. From germline, CDR1 is ENHRY and CDR2 SYGVKD. Trimming removed 6 bases at V and 1 base at J, with 7 bases between. The CDR3 sequence is CAISWGSGANVLTF. CDR3 in DNA: TGTGCCATCAGCTGGGGGTCTGGGGCCAACGTCCTGACTTTC.

This clone came up a few times. The chain combines TRBV7-9 with TRBJ1-5; no clear D. CDR1 and CDR2 (germline): SEHNR, FQNEAQ (reference sequence). The length of the CDR3 is 15 residues. V lost 5 bases and J 0 bases, leaving 11 bases between the germline ends. CDR3 sequence (DNA): TGTGCCAGCAGCATTGGAAGCTATAGCAATCAGCCCCAGCATTTT. This translates into CASSIGSYSNQPQHF.

J is TRBJ1-2 and V is TRBV2; D remains unclear. This CDR3 is built from 15 residues. V lost 3 bases to trimming and J lost 7 bases, with 18 bases between them. Germline values: CDR1 SNHLY, CDR2 FYNNEI. The CDR3 here is CASSDLWEVESGYTF. The CDR3 bases are TGTGCCAGCAGTGATCTCTGGGAGGTGGAAAGTGGCTACACCTTC.

The chain employs TRBV7-2 and TRBJ2-7; a possible D gene is TRBD1 (6 bases). The CDR3 is made up of 13 amino acids. V lost 5 bases and J lost 5, with 13 bases in between. The germline gives CDR1 SGHTA, CDR2 FQGNSA. The CDR3 protein is CASSQRGMDEQYF. The CDR3 region has the DNA TGTGCCAGCAGCCAGAGGGGGATGGACGAGCAGTACTTC. The full variable domain, in which reference TRBV7-2 and TRBJ2-7 provide the parts outside the CDR3, is GAGVSQSPSNKVTEKGKDVELRCDPISGHTALYWYRQSLGQGLEFLIYFQGNSAPDKSGLPSDRFSAERTGGSVSTLTIQRTQQEDSAVYLCASSQRGMDEQYFGPGTRLTVT.

On this clone itself: Within the sample, other DNA sequences also encode this same CDR3. This chain joins TRBV11-2 and TRBJ2-7, with no clear D. Deletions cut 2 bases from V and 2 bases from J, with 7 bases between. Germline V gene sequence: CDR1 SGHAT, CDR2 FQNNGV. The CDR3 runs to 13 residues. As DNA, the CDR3 is TGTGCCAGCAGCTTATCAAGAGCCTACGAGCAGTACTTC. Amino acids: CASSLSRAYEQYF.

This chain joins TRBV28 and TRBJ2-7; 8 bases match TRBD2. Germline V gene data show CDR1 as MDHEN and CDR2 as SYDVKM. The V and J ends lost 2 bases and 7 bases, in that order; junction bases with no gene match: 13. The CDR3 extends over 16 amino acids. In DNA, the CDR3 is TGTGCCAGCAGTTTAGCCTCTAGCGGGTGGGTTAGAGAGCAGTACTTC. Protein product: CASSLASSGWVREQYF.

The chain joins TRBV4-3 to TRBJ2-7, with a possible D match to TRBD2 (5 bases). The ends were cut back, 1 base at V and 2 bases at J, with 12 bases in the middle. This CDR3 has 15 amino acids. Germline V gives CDR1 LGHNA, CDR2 YSLEER. The DNA for the CDR3 is TGCGCCAGCAGCCAAGGATGGGGAGCAACCTACGAGCAGTACTTC. Translation gives CASSQGWGATYEQYF.